This T cell receptor beta chain was captured in a study of T cell therapy after organ transplantation. The CDR3 has 13 amino acids. The germline V gene has CDR1 SQVTM and CDR2 ANQGSEA. V shed 2 bases and J shed 1 base, with 9 bases lying between them. A remark on this clone: What it recognizes is unknown.

Time point specified: 4-8 weeks after completion of therapy. Study-level results: In nonresponders, large pretherapy expansions changed minimally after therapy.

The repertoire was sequenced with immunoSEQ multiplex PCR; TCRdb's copy has only in-frame clones and lacks some. The sample yields approximately 20,000 clones, about 81% seen once. The starting material was CD8+ T cells from blood, obtained after autologous CMV-specific T cell therapy. This chain joins TRBV29-1 and TRBJ2-7; D might be TRBD1 (5 bases). This sequence was found in a human patient who had received a solid organ transplant and had CMV disease. The graft donor may account for some of the T cells. The CDR3 spells CSVELDKSYEQYF. In DNA, the CDR3 is TGCAGCGTTGAACTGGACAAATCCTACGAGCAGTACTTC.